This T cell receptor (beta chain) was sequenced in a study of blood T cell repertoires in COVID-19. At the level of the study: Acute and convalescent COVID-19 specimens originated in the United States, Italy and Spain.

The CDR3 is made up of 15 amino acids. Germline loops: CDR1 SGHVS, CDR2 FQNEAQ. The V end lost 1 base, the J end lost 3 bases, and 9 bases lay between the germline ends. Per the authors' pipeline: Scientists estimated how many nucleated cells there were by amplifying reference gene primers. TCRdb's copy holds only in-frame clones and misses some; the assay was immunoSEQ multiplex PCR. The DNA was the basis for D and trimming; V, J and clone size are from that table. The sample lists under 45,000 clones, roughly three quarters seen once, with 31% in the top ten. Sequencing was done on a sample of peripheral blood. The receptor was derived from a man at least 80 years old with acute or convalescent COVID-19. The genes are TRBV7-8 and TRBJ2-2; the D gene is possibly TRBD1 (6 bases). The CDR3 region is CASSLGQVYTGELFF. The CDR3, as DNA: TGTGCCAGCAGCTTAGGACAGGTGTACACCGGGGAGCTGTTTTTT.